The 22 T cell receptor beta chains given below trace back to one sample, sequenced in a study of regulatory T cells in long-lasting Graves disease. Building of the TCR beta libraries involved iRepertoire HTBI primers and Arm-PCR of CDR3 regions. Each CDR3 protein gets one entry after TCRdb re-called the multiplex PCR reads with MiXCR. In the table there are 500,000 to 800,000 distinct CDR3 sequences, around 32% of which are singletons. The time point is: persistent/refractory GD, antithyroid drugs over 5 years with positive TRAb. With RNA extracted from PBMCs as input, the TCR library was made. Sequenced here: peripheral blood mononuclear cells (PBMCs), sampled when the disease was refractory, from a patient treated with antithyroid drugs. The receptors were sampled from a female donor with Graves disease.

A few counts support this clonotype. The chain links TRBV3-1 to TRBJ1-1; TRBD1 might be the D (5 bases). Germline assignment: CDR1 LGHDT and CDR2 YNNKEL (reference sequence). CDR3 length equals 14 residues. Deletions cut 3 bases from V and 1 base from J, with 9 bases between. DNA of the CDR3: TGTGCCAGCAGCCACATACAGGCGAACACTGAAGCTTTCTTT. Amino acids: CASSHIQANTEAFF.

This clonotype occurred a few times. The chain recombines TRBV9 with TRBJ1-6, with 7 bases identical to TRBD1. This CDR3 is 15 amino acids long. Trimming cost V 0 bases and J 7 bases; bases outside gene matches: 4. The germline gives CDR1 SGDLS, CDR2 YYNGEE. CDR3 bases: TGTGCCAGCAGCGTAGACAGGGGTCGGAATTCACCCCTCCACTTT. It specifies CASSVDRGRNSPLHF.

The rearrangement links TRBV12-3 or TRBV12-4 to TRBJ1-2; TRBD1 is a possible D gene (5 bases). The CDR3 extends over 16 amino acids. Trimming stripped 6 bases from V and 6 bases from J, with 23 bases between. In nucleotides, the CDR3 is TGTGCCAGCAGCCTCGGGAGGGGAATTGAGGTCCATGGCTACACCTTC. Translated, it gives CASSLGRGIEVHGYTF.

V and J are TRBV6-5 and TRBJ2-7; D is unresolved. This CDR3 has 16 residues. Germline values: CDR1 MNHEY, CDR2 SVGAGI. Trimming took off 2 bases at V and 0 bases at J, with 14 bases between the two ends. This CDR3 reads CASSYDFSRNSYEQYF. Written as DNA, the CDR3 is TGTGCCAGCAGTTACGACTTTTCCCGTAACTCCTACGAGCAGTACTTC.

The chain joins TRBV19 to TRBJ1-2; 7 bases match TRBD1. This CDR3 comprises 14 residues. Germline lookup yields CDR1 LNHDA and CDR2 SQIVND (reference sequence). The junction had 6 bases not matched to a gene; V was cut back by 3 bases and J by 5 bases. The CDR3, as DNA: TGTGCCAGTAGTATCACAGGGGTAGTGTATGGCTACACCTTC. Protein sequence: CASSITGVVYGYTF.

In its sample, this clonotype was seen many times. This sequence joins TRBV7-9 and TRBJ1-1, with D unclear. With 6 bases removed from V and 2 bases from J, the gap between germline ends came to 10 bases. The CDR3 is made up of 13 amino acids. Germline CDR1 and CDR2: SEHNR and FQNEAQ (reference sequence). CDR3 in amino acids: CASSSRVNTEAFF. For the CDR3, the DNA is TGTGCCAGCAGTTCCCGGGTCAACACTGAAGCTTTCTTT. The full variable domain, completed using reference TRBV7-9 and TRBJ1-1, is DTGVSQNPRHKITKRGQNVTFRCDPISEHNRLYWYRQTLGQGPEFLTYFQNEAQLEKSRLLSDRFSAERPKGSFSTLEIQRTEQGDSAMYLCASSSRVNTEAFFGQGTRLTVV.

This sequence joins TRBV29-1 and TRBJ1-2, with 7 bases that match TRBD1. The trim removed 4 bases at V and 6 bases at J, leaving 20 bases unmatched. Germline V gives CDR1 SQVTM, CDR2 ANQGSEA. This CDR3 has 17 amino acids. The CDR3 is CSVVGGQRLHRPNGYTF. The CDR3 coding sequence is TGCAGCGTTGTAGGGGGACAGCGTTTACACCGGCCTAATGGCTACACCTTC.

This clonotype has more than one count but fewer than ten. The genes are TRBV9 and TRBJ1-2, with D possibly being TRBD1 (6 bases). Germline values: CDR1 SGDLS, CDR2 YYNGEE. The CDR3 has 15 residues. With 0 bases removed from V and 5 bases from J, the gap between germline ends came to 14 bases. CDR3 coding DNA: TGTGCCAGCAGCGTAGCTGCTGGGGGCGGGTATGGCTACACCTTC. Translating it yields CASSVAAGGGYGYTF.

The rearrangement uses TRBV19 and TRBJ2-1; D gene unclear. Germline V CDR1 and CDR2: LNHDA, SQIVND (reference sequence). The CDR3 spans 12 residues. V lost 6 bases to trimming and J lost 1 base, with 4 bases between them. For the CDR3, the DNA is TGTGCCAGTAGCCCATCCTACAATGAGCAGTTCTTC. This gives the protein CASSPSYNEQFF.

The chain is built from TRBV5-1 and TRBJ2-2; the D gene is possibly TRBD1 (6 bases). The CDR3 contains 15 residues. Trimming cost V 0 bases and J 5 bases, with 11 bases left between them. Germline V gives CDR1 SGHRS, CDR2 YFSETQ. As DNA, the CDR3 is TGCGCCAGCAGCTTGGTCAGGGGTGGTACCGGGGAGCTGTTTTTT. It translates to CASSLVRGGTGELFF.

The chain links TRBV13 to TRBJ2-2, with a weak D call TRBD2 (5 bases). Between the trimmed V and J ends, which lost 4 bases and 4 bases, there was a span of 13 bases. Germline assignment: CDR1 PRHDT and CDR2 FYEKMQ (reference sequence). This CDR3 region has 15 residues. The CDR3 DNA follows: TGTGCCAGCAGCTATCGGGGTGCGGTCACCGGGGAGCTGTTTTTT. It translates to CASSYRGAVTGELFF.

J is TRBJ2-1 and V is TRBV27, with D uncertain. Trimming removed 7 bases at V and 2 bases at J, with 15 bases between. The CDR3 has 15 amino acids. CDR1 is MNHEY and CDR2 is SMNVEV in the germline V gene (reference sequence). Here the CDR3 reads CASTIRSAPYNEQFF. The CDR3 bases are TGTGCCAGCACTATCCGGAGTGCCCCCTACAATGAGCAGTTCTTC.

This clonotype has more than one count but fewer than ten. The chain employs TRBV5-6 and TRBJ2-7, with TRBD2 identical over 7 bases. This CDR3 is built from 16 residues. Per the germline V gene, CDR1 is SGHDT and CDR2 is YYEEEE. J gave up 0 bases and V 0 bases, and 6 bases lay outside the gene matches. CDR3: CASSLAGRGNSYEQYF. CDR3 nucleotide sequence: TGTGCCAGCAGCTTGGCCGGGCGGGGGAACTCCTACGAGCAGTACTTC.

The chain has TRBV9 and TRBJ2-5, with 9 positions matching TRBD2. V lost 0 bases and J lost 5; bases outside the gene matches: 2. The CDR3 length is 14 residues. Germline CDR1 is SGDLS and CDR2 is YYNGEE. CDR3 coding DNA: TGTGCCAGCAGCGTAGCTGGACTAGCGGAGACCCAGTACTTC. Its translation is CASSVAGLAETQYF.

The chain recombines TRBV7-9 with TRBJ2-7, with D tentatively TRBD1 or TRBD2 (5 bases each). The CDR3 length is 14 residues. Trimming pared 0 bases from V and 2 bases from J, leaving 8 bases between. Germline values: CDR1 SEHNR, CDR2 FQNEAQ (reference sequence). CDR3 bases: TGTGCCAGCAGCTTAGCGGGGGATACCTACGAGCAGTACTTC. This codes for CASSLAGDTYEQYF.

The chain has TRBV11-2 and TRBJ2-5; D may correspond to TRBD1 or TRBD2 (6 bases each). V dropped 6 bases and J dropped 5 bases, with 16 bases sitting between them. This CDR3 spans 14 amino acids. Looked up from germline, CDR1 is SGHAT and CDR2 is FQNNGV. As DNA, the CDR3 is TGTGCCAGCAGGGGGGGATCAGGGGAGGAGACCCAGTACTTC. Translated: CASRGGSGEETQYF.

This chain joins TRBV5-1 and TRBJ1-1; the match to TRBD1 covers 7 bases. With V trimmed by 3 bases and J by 2 bases, 10 bases remained unmatched. Germline-derived CDR1 and CDR2 are SGHRS and YFSETQ. The CDR3 length is 16 residues. CDR3 nucleotide sequence: TGCGCCAGCAGCTGGGCCGGGACAGCGACAAACACTGAAGCTTTCTTT. Its translation: CASSWAGTATNTEAFF. The full variable domain, its missing parts supplied by reference TRBV5-1 and TRBJ1-1, is KAGVTQTPRYLIKTRGQQVTLSCSPISGHRSVSWYQQTPGQGLQFLFEYFSETQRNKGNFPGRFSGRQFSNSRSEMNVSTLELGDSALYLCASSWAGTATNTEAFFGQGTRLTVV.

The chain couples TRBV27 to TRBJ1-5; tentatively, D is TRBD1 (6 bases). The CDR3 covers 15 residues. V lost 6 bases to trimming and J lost 0 bases, with 12 bases between them. Germline V gene data show CDR1 as MNHEY and CDR2 as SMNVEV (reference sequence). The CDR3: CASRNKGVSNQPQHF. The CDR3 nucleotides are TGTGCCAGCAGGAACAAGGGGGTTAGCAATCAGCCCCAGCATTTT.

The V gene is TRBV19, the J gene TRBJ1-4; no reliable D call. From germline, CDR1 is LNHDA and CDR2 SQIVND (reference sequence). V lost 6 bases and J lost 5, with 13 bases in between. This CDR3 spans 14 amino acids. CDR3 sequence reads: CASRSLGLNEKLFF. DNA for the CDR3: TGTGCCAGTAGATCGCTAGGATTGAATGAAAAACTGTTTTTT. The full variable domain, with the rest looked up from reference TRBV19 and TRBJ1-4, is DGGITQSPKYLFRKEGQNVTLSCEQNLNHDAMYWYRQDPGQGLRLIYYSQIVNDFQKGDIAEGYSVSREKKESFPLTVTSAQKNPTAFYLCASRSLGLNEKLFFGSGTQLSVL.

The rearrangement joins TRBV6-1 to TRBJ2-2; D perhaps matches TRBD2 (5 bases). V was shortened by 3 bases and J by 5 bases, with 10 bases between the two germline ends. Germline loops: CDR1 MNHNS, CDR2 SASEGT. The CDR3 is 14 amino acids. This chain's CDR3 is CASSDLGRTGELFF. CDR3 DNA: TGTGCCAGCAGTGACCTAGGGAGAACCGGGGAGCTGTTTTTT.

This clonotype showed up many times. The chain carries TRBV4-1 and TRBJ1-5; a possible D gene is TRBD1 (6 bases). This CDR3 is 15 amino acids long. V gave up 5 bases and J gave up 4 bases, with 15 bases separating them. Germline values: CDR1 MGHRA, CDR2 YSYEKL. Here the CDR3 reads CASSYHHRENQPQHF. The CDR3 DNA reads TGCGCCAGCAGCTATCATCACAGGGAGAATCAGCCCCAGCATTTT.

The CDR3 DNA is TGTGCCAGCGGACCTGAGACTAGCGACCAAGAGACCCAGTACTTC. Encoded protein: CASGPETSDQETQYF. This rearrangement joins TRBV3-1 to TRBJ2-5; the match to TRBD2 covers 8 bases. Germline trimming cut 8 bases from V and 0 bases from J; bases unmatched to any gene: 8. Germline CDR1 and CDR2: LGHDT and YNNKEL (reference sequence). This CDR3 spans 15 amino acids.